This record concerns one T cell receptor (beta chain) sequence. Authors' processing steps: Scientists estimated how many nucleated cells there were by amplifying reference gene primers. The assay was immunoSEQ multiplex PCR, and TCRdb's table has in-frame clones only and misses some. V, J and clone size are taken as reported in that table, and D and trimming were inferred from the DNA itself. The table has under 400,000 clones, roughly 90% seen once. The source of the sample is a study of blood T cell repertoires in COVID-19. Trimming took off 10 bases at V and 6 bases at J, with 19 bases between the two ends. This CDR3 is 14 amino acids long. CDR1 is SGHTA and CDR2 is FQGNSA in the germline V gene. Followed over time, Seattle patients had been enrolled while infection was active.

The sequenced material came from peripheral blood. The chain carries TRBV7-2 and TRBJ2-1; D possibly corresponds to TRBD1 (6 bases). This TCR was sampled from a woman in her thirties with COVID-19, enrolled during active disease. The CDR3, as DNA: TGTGCCACCCTAAGGGGGAAGACAAGCAATGAGCAGTTCTTC. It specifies CATLRGKTSNEQFF.